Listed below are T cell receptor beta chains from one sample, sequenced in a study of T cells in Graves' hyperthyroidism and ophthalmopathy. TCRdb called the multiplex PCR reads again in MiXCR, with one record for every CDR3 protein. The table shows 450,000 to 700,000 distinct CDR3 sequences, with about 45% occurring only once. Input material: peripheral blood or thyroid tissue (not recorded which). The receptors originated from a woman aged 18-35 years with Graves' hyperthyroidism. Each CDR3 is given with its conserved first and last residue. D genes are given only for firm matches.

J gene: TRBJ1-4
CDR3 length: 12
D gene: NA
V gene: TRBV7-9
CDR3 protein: CASSTGNEKLFF

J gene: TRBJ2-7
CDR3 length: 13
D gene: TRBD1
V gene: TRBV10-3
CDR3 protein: CANGQGDVYEQYF

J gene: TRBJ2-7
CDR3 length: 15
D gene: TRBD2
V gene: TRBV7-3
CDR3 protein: CASSLTGGSSYEQYF

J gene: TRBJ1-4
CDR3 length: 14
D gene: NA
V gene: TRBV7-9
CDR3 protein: CASSLDSSNEKLFF

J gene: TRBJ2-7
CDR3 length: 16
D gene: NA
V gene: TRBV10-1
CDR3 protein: CASSESNEVASDEQYF

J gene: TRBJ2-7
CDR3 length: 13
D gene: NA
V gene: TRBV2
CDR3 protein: CATGVGGNDEQCF

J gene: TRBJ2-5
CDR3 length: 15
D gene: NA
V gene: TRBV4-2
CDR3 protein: CASSQDSLTQETQYF

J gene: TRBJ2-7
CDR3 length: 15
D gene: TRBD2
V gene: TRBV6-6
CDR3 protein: CASSRLADLSYEQYF

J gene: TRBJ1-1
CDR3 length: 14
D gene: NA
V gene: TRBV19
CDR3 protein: CASSIDPAYTEAFF

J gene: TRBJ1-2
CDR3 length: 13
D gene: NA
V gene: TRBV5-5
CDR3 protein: CACSRRGGDGYTF

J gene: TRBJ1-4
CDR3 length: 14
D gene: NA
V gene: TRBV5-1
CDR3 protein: CASSSVSGDEKLFF

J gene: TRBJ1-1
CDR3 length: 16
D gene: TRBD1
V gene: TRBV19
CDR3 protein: CASSRRQGVGDTEAFF

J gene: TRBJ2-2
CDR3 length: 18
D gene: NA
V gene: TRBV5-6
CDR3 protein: CASSLRRMGGEITGELFF

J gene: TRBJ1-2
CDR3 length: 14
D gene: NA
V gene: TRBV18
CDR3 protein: CASSPPRNRGSYTF

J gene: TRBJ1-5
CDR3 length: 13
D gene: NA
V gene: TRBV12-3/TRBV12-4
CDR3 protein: CASSFLGTQPQHF

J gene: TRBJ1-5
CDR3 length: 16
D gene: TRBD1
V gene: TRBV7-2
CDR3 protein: CASSEVGTGKGQPQHF

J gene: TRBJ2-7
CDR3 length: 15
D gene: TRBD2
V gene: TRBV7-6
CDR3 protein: CASSSGLAGRGEQYF

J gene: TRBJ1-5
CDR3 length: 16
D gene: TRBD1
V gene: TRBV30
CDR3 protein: CAWSRGRGNGNQPQHF

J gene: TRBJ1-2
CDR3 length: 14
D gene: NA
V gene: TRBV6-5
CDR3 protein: CASSPTGLGYGYTF

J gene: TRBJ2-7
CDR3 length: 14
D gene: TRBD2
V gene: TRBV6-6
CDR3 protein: CASSYRRETYEQYF

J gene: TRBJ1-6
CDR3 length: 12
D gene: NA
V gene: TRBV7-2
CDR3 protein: CASSLAGSPLHF

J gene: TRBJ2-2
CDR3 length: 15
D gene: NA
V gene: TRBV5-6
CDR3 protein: CASSSGDWNTGELFF

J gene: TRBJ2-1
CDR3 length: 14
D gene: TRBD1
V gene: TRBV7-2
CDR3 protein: CASSHQDRPNEQFF

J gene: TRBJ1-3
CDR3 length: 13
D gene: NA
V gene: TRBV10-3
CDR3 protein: CAMAGSSLNTIYF

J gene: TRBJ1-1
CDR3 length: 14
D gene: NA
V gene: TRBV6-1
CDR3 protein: CASTEGGSATEAFF

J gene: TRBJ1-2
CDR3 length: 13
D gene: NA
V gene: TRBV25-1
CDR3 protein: CASSELDLEGYTF

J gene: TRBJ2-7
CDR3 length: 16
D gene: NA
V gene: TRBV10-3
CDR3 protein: CAISASSPDRSYEQYF

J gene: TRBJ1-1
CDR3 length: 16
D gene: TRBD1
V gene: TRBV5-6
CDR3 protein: CASSYGTDLMNTEAFF

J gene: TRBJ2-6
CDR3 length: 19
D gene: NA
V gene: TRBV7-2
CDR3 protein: CASRPYPTGTTTGANVLTF

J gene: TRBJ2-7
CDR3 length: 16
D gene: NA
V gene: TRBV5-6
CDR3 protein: CASSSEGGHPSYEQYF

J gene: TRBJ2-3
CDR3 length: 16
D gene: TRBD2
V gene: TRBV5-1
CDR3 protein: CASSPKGGRSTDTQYF

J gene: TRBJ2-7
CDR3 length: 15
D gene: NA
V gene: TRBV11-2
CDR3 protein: CASSLLSTAAYEQYF

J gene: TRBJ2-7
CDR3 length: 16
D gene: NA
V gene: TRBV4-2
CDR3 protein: CASSLSHGGSSYEQYF

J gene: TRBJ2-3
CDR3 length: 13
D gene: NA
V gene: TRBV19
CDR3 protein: CASSRGLTDTQYF

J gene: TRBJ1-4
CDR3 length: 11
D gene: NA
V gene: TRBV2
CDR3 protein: CASKYNEKLFF

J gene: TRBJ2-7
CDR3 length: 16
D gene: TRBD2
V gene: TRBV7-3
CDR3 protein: CASSYGRGDWSNEQYF

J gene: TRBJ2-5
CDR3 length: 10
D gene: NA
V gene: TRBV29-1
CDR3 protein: CSVEDKVQYF

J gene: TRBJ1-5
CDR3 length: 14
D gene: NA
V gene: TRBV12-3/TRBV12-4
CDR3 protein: CASSFRTADQPQHF

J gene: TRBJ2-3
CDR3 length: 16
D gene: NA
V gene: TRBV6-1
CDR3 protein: CVSSEGWSGRTDTQYF

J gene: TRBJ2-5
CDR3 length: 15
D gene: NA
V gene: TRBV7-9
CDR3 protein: CASRPAGGGQETQYF

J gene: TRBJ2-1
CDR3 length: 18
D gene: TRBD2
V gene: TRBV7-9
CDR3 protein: CASSQYETGTSGREEQFF

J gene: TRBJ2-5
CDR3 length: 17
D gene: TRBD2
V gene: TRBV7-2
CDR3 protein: CASSVTSGSLGRETQYF

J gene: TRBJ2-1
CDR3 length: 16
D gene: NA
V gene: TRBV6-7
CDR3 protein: CASSYQGRLVWNEQFF

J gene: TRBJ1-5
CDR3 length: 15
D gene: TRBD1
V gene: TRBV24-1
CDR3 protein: CATSASTGFNQPQHF

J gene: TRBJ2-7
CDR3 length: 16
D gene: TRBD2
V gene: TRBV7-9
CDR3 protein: CASSDGLAGTFYEQYF

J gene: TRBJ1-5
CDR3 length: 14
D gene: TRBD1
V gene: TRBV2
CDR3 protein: CASSERQGGQPQHF

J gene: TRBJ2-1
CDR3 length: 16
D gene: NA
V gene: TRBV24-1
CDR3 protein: CATSDYGGALHNEQFF

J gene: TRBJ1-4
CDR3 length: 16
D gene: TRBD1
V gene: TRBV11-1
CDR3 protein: CASSPGQGIYNEKLFF

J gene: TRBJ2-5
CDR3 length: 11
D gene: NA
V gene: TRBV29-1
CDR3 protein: CSVWGQETQYF

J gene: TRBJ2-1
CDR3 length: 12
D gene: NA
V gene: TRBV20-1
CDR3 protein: CSATGFYNEQFF

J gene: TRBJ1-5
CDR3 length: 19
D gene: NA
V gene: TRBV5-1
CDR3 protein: CASSMRTTGEYTSNQPQHF

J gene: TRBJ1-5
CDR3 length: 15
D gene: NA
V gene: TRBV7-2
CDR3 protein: CASSPSVGASQPQHF

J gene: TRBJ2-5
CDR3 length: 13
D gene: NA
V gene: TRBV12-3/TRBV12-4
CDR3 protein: CASSQGPNQPQYF

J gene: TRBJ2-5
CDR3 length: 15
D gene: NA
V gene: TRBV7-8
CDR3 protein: CASGRSGGLRETQYF

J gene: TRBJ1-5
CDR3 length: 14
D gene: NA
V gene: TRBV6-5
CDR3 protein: CASTSGEGRQPQHF

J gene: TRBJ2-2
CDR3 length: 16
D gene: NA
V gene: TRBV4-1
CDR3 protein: CASSQASDLNTGELFF